This TCR beta chain appears in the sequencing data of a study of T cells in Graves' hyperthyroidism and ophthalmopathy. Points from the study as a whole: From stable hyperthyroidism, ophthalmopathy was separated by a 13 V-J model.

Remarks on this clonotype: Its antigen is unidentified. Its ends do not fully match the called genes, so a read error is possible.

Germline V gene lookup returns CDR1 SEHNR and CDR2 FQNEAQ (reference sequence). The CDR3 covers 17 residues. The source material, RNA transcripts, was used to amplify TCR beta CDR3 regions. An initial round of RT-PCR targeting the TCR CDR3 relied on the HTBI primer set. TCRdb analysed the multiplex PCR reads with MiXCR anew, one entry per CDR3 protein. The table lists roughly 660,000 distinct CDR3 sequences, 15% to 20% of them singletons, with roughly a sixth in the top ten. This sequence was found in a man aged 50 to 60 with Graves' hyperthyroidism. Source material: blood. The chain is built from TRBV7-9 and TRBJ2-1; tentative D call: TRBD2 (5 bases). The CDR3 spells CASNQEFDGVTYNEQFF. The CDR3 coding sequence is TGCGCCAGCAACCAAGAATTCGACGGGGTCACCTACAATGAGCAGTTCTTC.